Shown below are 2 T cell receptor beta chains from a single sample sequenced in a study of blood T cell repertoires in COVID-19. The table came from immunoSEQ multiplex PCR; TCRdb's copy has only in-frame clones and leaves some out. The data contain tens of thousands of clones, approximately 80% of them seen just once; the ten biggest clones take up 2% to 2.5%. Source material: peripheral blood. Receptors originate from a woman in her 70s with COVID-19, enrolled during active disease.

The chain recombines TRBV11-3 with TRBJ2-7; a possible D gene is TRBD1 (6 bases). Deletions cut 2 bases from V and 3 bases from J, with 8 bases between. Germline V gene sequence: CDR1 SGHNT, CDR2 YENEEA. The CDR3 length is 13 residues. CDR3 nucleotides: TGTGCCAGCAGCTTACTAGGGGGCTACGAGCAGTACGTC. Its translation is CASSLLGGYEQYV.

V usage is TRBV7-9 and J usage is TRBJ2-1; weak D call: TRBD2 (6 bases). The CDR3 spans 15 residues. Germline V gene sequence: CDR1 SEHNR, CDR2 FQNEAQ (reference sequence). Trimming took 0 bases from V and 5 from J, leaving 11 bases between them. The CDR3 loop is CASSLALALNNEQFF. The CDR3 DNA reads as TGTGCCAGCAGCTTAGCACTAGCTTTAAACAATGAGCAGTTCTTC.